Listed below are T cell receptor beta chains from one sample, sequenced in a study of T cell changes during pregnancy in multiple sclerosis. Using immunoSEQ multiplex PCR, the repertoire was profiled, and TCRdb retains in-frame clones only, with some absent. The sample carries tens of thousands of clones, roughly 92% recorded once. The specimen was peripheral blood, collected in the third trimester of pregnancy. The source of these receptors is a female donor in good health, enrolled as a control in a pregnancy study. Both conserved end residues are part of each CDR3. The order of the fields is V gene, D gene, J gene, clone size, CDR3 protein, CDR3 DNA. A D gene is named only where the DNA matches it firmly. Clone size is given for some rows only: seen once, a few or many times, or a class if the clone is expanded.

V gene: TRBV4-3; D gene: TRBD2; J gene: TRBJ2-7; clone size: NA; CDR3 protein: CASSHPGGYEQYF; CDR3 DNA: TGCGCCAGCAGCCACCCGGGGGGCTACGAGCAGTACTTC
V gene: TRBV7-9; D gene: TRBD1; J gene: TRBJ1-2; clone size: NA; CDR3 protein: CASSSSGTGGLYGYTF; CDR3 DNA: TGTGCCAGCAGCTCCTCCGGGACAGGGGGCTTGTATGGCTACACCTTC
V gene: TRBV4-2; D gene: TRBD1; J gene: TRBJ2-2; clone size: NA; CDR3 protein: CASSQHRQGPGELFF; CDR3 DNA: TGTGCCAGCAGCCAGCATAGACAGGGCCCCGGGGAGCTGTTTTTT
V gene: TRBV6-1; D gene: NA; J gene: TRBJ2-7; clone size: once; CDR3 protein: CASSGPGVEQYF; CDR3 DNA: TGTGCCAGCAGTGGGCCGGGAGTCGAGCAGTACTTC
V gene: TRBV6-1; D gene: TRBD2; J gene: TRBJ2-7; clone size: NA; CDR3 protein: CASSEGGLAGSYEQYF; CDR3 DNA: TGTGCCAGCAGTGAAGGGGGACTAGCGGGTTCCTACGAGCAGTACTTC
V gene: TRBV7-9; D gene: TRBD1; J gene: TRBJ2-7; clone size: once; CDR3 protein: CASSLGTGGNPHYEQYF; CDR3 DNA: TGTGCCAGCAGCTTAGGAACAGGGGGAAACCCACACTACGAGCAGTACTTC
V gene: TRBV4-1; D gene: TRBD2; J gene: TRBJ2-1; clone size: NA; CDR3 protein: CASSQEARRGGSNEQFF; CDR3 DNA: TGCGCCAGCAGCCAAGAGGCGAGGCGGGGGGGCAGCAATGAGCAGTTCTTC
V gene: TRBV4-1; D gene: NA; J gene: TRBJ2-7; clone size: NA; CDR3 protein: CASSPQGLGNEQYF; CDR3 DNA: TGCGCCAGCAGCCCACAGGGTTTGGGGAACGAGCAGTACTTC
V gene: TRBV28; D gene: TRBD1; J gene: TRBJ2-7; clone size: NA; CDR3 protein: CASSLLGQITYEQYF; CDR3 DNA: TGTGCCAGCAGTTTACTGGGACAGATAACCTACGAGCAGTACTTC
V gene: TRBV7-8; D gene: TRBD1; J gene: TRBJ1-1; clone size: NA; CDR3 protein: CASSSSRDRFTEAFF; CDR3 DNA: TGTGCCAGCAGCTCAAGCCGGGACAGGTTCACTGAAGCTTTCTTT
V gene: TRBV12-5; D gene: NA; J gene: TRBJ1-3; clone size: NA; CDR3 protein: CASGLVLGAAGTFSGNTIYF; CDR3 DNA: TGTGCTAGTGGTTTGGTATTGGGGGCGGCAGGGACATTCTCTGGAAACACCATATATTTT
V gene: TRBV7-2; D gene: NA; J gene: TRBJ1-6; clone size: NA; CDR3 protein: CASSLAGRGNNSPLHF; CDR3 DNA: TGTGCCAGCAGCTTAGCCGGACGGGGAAATAATTCACCCCTCCACTTT
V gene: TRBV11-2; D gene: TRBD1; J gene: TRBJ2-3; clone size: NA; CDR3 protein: CASSGTGLIRTDTQYF; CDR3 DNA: TGTGCCAGCAGCGGGACAGGGTTGATCCGCACAGATACGCAGTATTTT
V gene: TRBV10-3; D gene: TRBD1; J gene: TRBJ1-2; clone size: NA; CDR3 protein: CAIRDPGQGLNYGYTF; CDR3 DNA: TGTGCCATCAGAGATCCGGGACAGGGGCTCAACTATGGCTACACCTTC
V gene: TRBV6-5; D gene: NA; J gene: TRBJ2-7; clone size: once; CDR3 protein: CASSPRLSQNHEQYF; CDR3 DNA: TGTGCCAGCAGTCCCAGGTTGTCGCAGAATCACGAGCAGTACTTC
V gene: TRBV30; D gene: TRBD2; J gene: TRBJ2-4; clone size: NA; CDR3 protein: CAWRLGGGKNIQYF; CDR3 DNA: TGTGCCTGGAGACTCGGGGGGGGAAAAAACATTCAGTACTTC
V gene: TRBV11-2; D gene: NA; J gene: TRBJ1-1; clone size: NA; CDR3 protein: CASSLVRIGGLKRTEAFF; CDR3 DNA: TGTGCCAGCAGCTTAGTTCGTATCGGAGGTCTTAAGCGCACTGAAGCTTTCTTT
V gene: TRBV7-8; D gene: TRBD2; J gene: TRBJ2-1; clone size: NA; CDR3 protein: CASSVSGGAYEQFF; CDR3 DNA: TGTGCCAGCAGCGTTAGCGGGGGGGCCTATGAGCAGTTCTTC
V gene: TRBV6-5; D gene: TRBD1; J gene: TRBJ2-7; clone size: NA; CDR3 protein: CASSYSGRGRRYF; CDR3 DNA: TGTGCCAGCAGTTACTCGGGCAGGGGGCGTCGGTACTTC
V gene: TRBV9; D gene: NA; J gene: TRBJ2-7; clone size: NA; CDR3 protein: CASSVEPPGEQYF; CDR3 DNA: TGTGCCAGCAGCGTAGAGCCACCGGGAGAGCAGTACTTC
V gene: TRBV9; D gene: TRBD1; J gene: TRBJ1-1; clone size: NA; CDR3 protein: CASSISDRGMNTEAFF; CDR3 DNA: TGTGCCAGCAGCATTTCTGACAGGGGAATGAACACTGAAGCTTTCTTT
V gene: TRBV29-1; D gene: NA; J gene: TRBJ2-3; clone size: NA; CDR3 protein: CSVEGTSTDTQYF; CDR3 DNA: TGCAGCGTTGAAGGGACAAGCACAGATACGCAGTATTTT
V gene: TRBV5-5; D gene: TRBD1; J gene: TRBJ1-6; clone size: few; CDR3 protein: CASSIGQVLNSPLHF; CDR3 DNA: TGTGCCAGCAGCATCGGACAGGTACTGAATTCACCCCTCCACTTT
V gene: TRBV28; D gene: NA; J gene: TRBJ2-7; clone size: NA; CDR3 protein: CASGTAGTYEQYF; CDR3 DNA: TGTGCCAGCGGAACGGCGGGAACCTACGAGCAGTACTTC
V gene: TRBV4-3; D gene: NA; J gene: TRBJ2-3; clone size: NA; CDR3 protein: CASSQDIGTDTQYF; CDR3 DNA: TGCGCCAGCAGCCAAGATATCGGGACAGATACGCAGTATTTT
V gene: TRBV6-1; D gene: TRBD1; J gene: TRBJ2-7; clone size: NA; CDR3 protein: CASSVGPGGYEQYF; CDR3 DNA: TGTGCCAGCAGTGTCGGTCCAGGGGGATACGAGCAGTACTTC
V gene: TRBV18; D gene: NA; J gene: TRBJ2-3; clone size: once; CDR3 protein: CASSPTNRDRRLAGTDTQYF; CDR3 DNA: TGTGCCAGCTCACCTACGAACCGGGACAGGCGGCTAGCGGGCACAGATACGCAGTATTTT
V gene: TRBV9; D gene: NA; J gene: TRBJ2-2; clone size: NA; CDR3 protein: CASSVGQGLGELFF; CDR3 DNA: TGTGCCAGCAGCGTAGGACAAGGCCTAGGGGAGCTGTTTTTT
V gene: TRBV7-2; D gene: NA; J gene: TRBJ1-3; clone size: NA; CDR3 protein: CASSLEAPNSGNTIYF; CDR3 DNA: TGTGCCAGCAGCCTAGAAGCCCCGAACTCTGGAAACACCATATATTTT
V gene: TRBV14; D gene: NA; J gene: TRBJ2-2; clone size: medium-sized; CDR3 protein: CASSQVSGELFF; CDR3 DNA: TGTGCCAGCAGCCAAGTATCCGGGGAGCTGTTTTTT
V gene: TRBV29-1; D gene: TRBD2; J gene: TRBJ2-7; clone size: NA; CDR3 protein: CSDKAGGRYEQYF; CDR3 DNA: TGCAGCGACAAAGCGGGAGGGCGGTACGAGCAGTACTTC
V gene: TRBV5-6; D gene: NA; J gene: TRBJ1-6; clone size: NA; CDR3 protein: CASSLGTANSPLHF; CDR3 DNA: TGTGCCAGCAGCTTGGGGACAGCTAATTCACCCCTCCACTTT
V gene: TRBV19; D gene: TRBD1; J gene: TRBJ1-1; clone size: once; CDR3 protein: CASRQGRHTEAFF; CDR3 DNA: TGTGCCAGCCGACAGGGGAGGCACACTGAAGCTTTCTTT
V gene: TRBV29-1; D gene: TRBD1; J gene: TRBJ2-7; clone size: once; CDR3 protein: CSVEATGTGTTYEQYF; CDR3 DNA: TGCAGCGTCGAAGCCACCGGGACAGGAACCACCTACGAGCAGTACTTC
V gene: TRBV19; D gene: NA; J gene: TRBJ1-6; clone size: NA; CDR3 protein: CASSIRTSNSPLHF; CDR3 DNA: TGTGCCAGTAGTATAAGGACAAGTAATTCACCCCTCCACTTT
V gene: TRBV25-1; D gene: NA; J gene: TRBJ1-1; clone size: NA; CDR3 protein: CASSLGEGEAFF; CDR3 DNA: TGTGCCAGCAGTCTGGGCGAAGGTGAAGCTTTTTTT
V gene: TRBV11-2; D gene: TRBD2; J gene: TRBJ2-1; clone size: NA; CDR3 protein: CASSRLSAGAYNEQFF; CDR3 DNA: TGTGCCAGCAGCCGTCTTTCGGCGGGGGCCTACAATGAGCAGTTCTTC
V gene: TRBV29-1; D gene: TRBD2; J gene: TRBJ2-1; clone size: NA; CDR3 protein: CSVEGGLAGVSGQFF; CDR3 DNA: TGCAGCGTTGAAGGGGGACTAGCGGGGGTGTCTGGGCAGTTCTTC
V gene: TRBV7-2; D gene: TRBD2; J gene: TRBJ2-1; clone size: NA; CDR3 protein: CASSLLAASDNEQFF; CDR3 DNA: TGTGCCAGCAGCTTACTAGCGGCTTCTGACAATGAGCAGTTCTTC
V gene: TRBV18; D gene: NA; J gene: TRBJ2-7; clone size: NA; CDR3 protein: CASSPVQGTYEQYF; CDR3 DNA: TGTGCCAGCTCACCTGTCCAGGGGACCTACGAGCAGTACTTC
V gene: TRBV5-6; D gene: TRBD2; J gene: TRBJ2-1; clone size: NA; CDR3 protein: CASSLSGRMNEQFF; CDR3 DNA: TGTGCCAGCAGCTTGAGCGGGAGGATGAATGAGCAGTTCTTC
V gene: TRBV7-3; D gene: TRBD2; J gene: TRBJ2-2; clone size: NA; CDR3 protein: CASSSRLAGNTGELFF; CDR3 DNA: TGTGCCAGCAGCTCTAGACTAGCGGGAAACACCGGGGAGCTGTTTTTT
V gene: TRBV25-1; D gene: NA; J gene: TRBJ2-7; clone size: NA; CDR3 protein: CASSPGTLSYEQYF; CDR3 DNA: TGTGCCAGCAGTCCCGGGACACTCTCCTACGAGCAGTACTTC
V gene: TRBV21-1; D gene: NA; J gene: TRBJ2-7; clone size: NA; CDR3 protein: CASSKRGNRRVEQYF; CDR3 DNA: TGTGCCAGCAGCAAAAGGGGGAACAGGCGAGTCGAGCAGTACTTC
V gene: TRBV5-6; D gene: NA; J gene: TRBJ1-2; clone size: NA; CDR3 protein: CASSLDTYGYTF; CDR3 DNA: TGTGCCAGCAGCTTGGACACCTATGGCTACACCTTC
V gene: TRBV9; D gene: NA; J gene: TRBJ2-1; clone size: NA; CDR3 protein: CASSVDQFEQFF; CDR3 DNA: TGTGCCAGCAGCGTAGATCAGTTCGAGCAGTTCTTC
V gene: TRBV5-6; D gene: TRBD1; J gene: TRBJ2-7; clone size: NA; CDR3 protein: CASSAGGLGSYEQYF; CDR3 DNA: TGTGCCAGCAGCGCAGGGGGCTTAGGGTCCTACGAGCAGTACTTC
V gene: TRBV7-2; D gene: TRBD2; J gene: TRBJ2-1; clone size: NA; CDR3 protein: CASSSPSGSPYNEQFF; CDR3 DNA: TGTGCCAGCAGCTCCCCTAGCGGGAGCCCCTACAATGAGCAGTTCTTC
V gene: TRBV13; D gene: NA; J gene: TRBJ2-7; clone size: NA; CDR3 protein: CASSLGFPQNTYEQYF; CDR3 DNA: TGTGCCAGCAGCTTAGGATTCCCCCAAAATACTTACGAGCAGTACTTC
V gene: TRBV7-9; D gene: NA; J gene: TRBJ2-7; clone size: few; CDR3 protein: CASSLSFVYEQYF; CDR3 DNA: TGTGCCAGCAGCTTATCTTTCGTATACGAGCAGTACTTC
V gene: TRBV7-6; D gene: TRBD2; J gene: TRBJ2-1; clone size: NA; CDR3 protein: CASSSSSGNEQFF; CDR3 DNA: TGTGCCAGCAGCTCCTCTAGCGGCAATGAGCAGTTCTTC
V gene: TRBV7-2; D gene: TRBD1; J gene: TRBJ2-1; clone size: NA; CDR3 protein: CASSSRQGSDEQFF; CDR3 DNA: TGTGCCAGCAGCTCGAGACAGGGCTCCGATGAGCAGTTCTTC
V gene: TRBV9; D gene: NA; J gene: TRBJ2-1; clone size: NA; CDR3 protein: CASSFTSTYNEQFF; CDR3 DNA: TGTGCCAGCAGCTTTACTAGCACCTACAATGAGCAGTTCTTC